Presented here are 20 T cell receptor beta chains from one specimen sequenced in a study of CD8 T cells in ankylosing spondylitis. Notes on the study in general: Ankylosing spondylitis blood appeared to carry a characteristic TCR beta motif of under ten highly homologous variants.

TCRdb reprocessed the 5' RACE reads via MiXCR and lists one record per CDR3 protein. The sample consists of approximately 500,000 distinct CDR3 sequences, about 13% of them appearing once. Their recognized antigens are unknown. Sequencing used blood, either unsorted or a sorted T cell fraction (not recorded which). All receptors come from a male donor with ankylosing spondylitis.

This chain links TRBV10-3 with TRBJ2-7, with 11 nucleotides matching TRBD1. The germline CDR1 and CDR2 sequences are ENHRY and SYGVKD. This CDR3 region has 14 residues. The junction had 3 bases not matched to a gene; V was cut back by 5 bases and J by 3 bases. In nucleotides, the CDR3 is TGTGCCATCAGTCCGGGACAGGGGGACTACGAGCAGTACTTC. This translates into CAISPGQGDYEQYF.

The V call is TRBV7-9, the J call TRBJ2-1; D is unclear. With 3 bases removed from V and 5 bases from J, the gap between germline ends came to 14 bases. The germline V gene has CDR1 SEHNR and CDR2 FQNEAQ (reference sequence). This CDR3 is 15 amino acids long. The CDR3 DNA reads as TGTGCCAGCAGCTTGGGGTTCGACGCCGACAATGAGCAGTTCTTC. The encoded protein is CASSLGFDADNEQFF.

The chain has TRBV2 and TRBJ2-3; the D is unclear. This CDR3 contains 12 residues. Deletions cut 4 bases from V and 5 bases from J, with 7 bases between. CDR1 and CDR2 (germline): SNHLY, FYNNEI. CDR3 protein: CASSVNGDTQYF. DNA for the CDR3: TGTGCCAGCAGTGTAAATGGAGATACGCAGTATTTT.

V gene TRBV3-1 combines with J gene TRBJ2-1; D is uncertain. The germline V gene encodes CDR1 LGHDT and CDR2 YNNKEL (reference sequence). The CDR3 runs 17 residues. Trimming pared 2 bases from V and 0 bases from J, leaving 14 bases between. Written as DNA, the CDR3 is TGTGCCAGCAGCCAACTCGTCCCGGCGAGCTCCTACAATGAGCAGTTCTTC. It translates to CASSQLVPASSYNEQFF.

This clonotype was picked up many times. The V call is TRBV20-1, the J call TRBJ1-6; no clear D. Trimming left V 4 bases short and J 0 bases short, with 7 bases between. Germline V gives CDR1 DFQATT, CDR2 SNEGSKA (reference sequence). The CDR3 consists of 14 residues. CDR3 in amino acids: CSAKLSSYNSPLHF. The CDR3 nucleotides read TGCAGTGCTAAATTAAGCTCCTATAATTCACCCCTCCACTTT.

This clonotype was counted at least ten times. The chain has TRBV20-1 and TRBJ2-2; TRBD2 matches at 16 bases. Germline V gene data show CDR1 as DFQATT and CDR2 as SNEGSKA (reference sequence). V trimming: 2 bases; J trimming: 7 bases; junction bases outside the gene matches: 7. CDR3 length equals 17 residues. CDR3 residues: CSARKPGLAGGSGELFF. The CDR3 DNA sequence: TGCAGTGCTAGAAAACCGGGACTAGCGGGAGGGAGCGGGGAGCTGTTTTTT.

The rearrangement uses TRBV19 and TRBJ2-7; TRBD2 aligns across 7 bases. This CDR3 has 15 amino acids. Germline V gives CDR1 LNHDA, CDR2 SQIVND (reference sequence). The ends lost 3 bases at V and 5 bases at J; junction bases unmatched: 10. CDR3 loop: CASSMIGGSIHEQYF. The CDR3 DNA follows: TGTGCCAGTAGTATGATCGGCGGGAGTATCCACGAGCAGTACTTC.

This clonotype was found a few times. This sequence joins TRBV2 and TRBJ2-3; 7 nucleotides agree with TRBD2. The J segment lost 8 bases and the V segment lost 8 bases, leaving 1 base of the junction unmatched. This CDR3 contains 10 residues. Germline lookup yields CDR1 SNHLY and CDR2 FYNNEI. CDR3 residues: CASGEGTQYF. The DNA for the CDR3 is TGTGCCAGCGGGGAGGGTACGCAGTATTTT.

The table lists this clonotype with a few counts. The chain links TRBV3-1 to TRBJ2-2; D is unresolved. The CDR3 contains 15 residues. V shed 0 bases and J shed 4 bases, with 9 bases lying between them. The germline CDR1 and CDR2 sequences are LGHDT and YNNKEL (reference sequence). The CDR3 is CASSQEAGRTGELFF. CDR3 nucleotide sequence: TGTGCCAGCAGCCAAGAGGCAGGCCGCACCGGGGAGCTGTTTTTT. Looking up the rest from reference TRBV3-1 and TRBJ2-2 gives the full variable domain: DTAVSQTPKYLVTQMGNDKSIKCEQNLGHDTMYWYKQDSKKFLKIMFSYNNKELIINETVPNRFSPKSPDKAHLNLHINSLELGDSAVYFCASSQEAGRTGELFFGEGSRLTVL.

Many counts were recorded for this clonotype. The rearrangement uses TRBV20-1 and TRBJ1-2; 10 bases are shared with TRBD1. CDR3 length: 13 amino acids. Germline V gene data show CDR1 as DFQATT and CDR2 as SNEGSKA (reference sequence). The trim removed 6 bases at V and 4 bases at J, leaving 5 bases unmatched. CDR3 nucleotides: TGCAGTGCCGGGACAGGGGTAATCTATGGCTACACCTTC. Its translation is CSAGTGVIYGYTF.

The CDR3 spells CASSSGTNLVIQYF. The CDR3 nucleotides are TGTGCCAGCAGCTCCGGGACTAATCTCGTCATTCAGTACTTC. The genes are TRBV12-3 or TRBV12-4 and TRBJ2-4; 7 bases are a match to TRBD2. V lost 6 bases to trimming and J lost 9 bases; unmatched junction nucleotides: 11. The CDR3 contains 14 residues.

This clonotype was observed many times. The chain carries TRBV18 and TRBJ2-5; D may be TRBD1 (5 bases). Germline V CDR1 and CDR2: KGHSH, LQKENI. Between the trimmed V and J ends, which lost 8 bases and 5 bases, there was a span of 9 bases. CDR3 length: 11 residues. The CDR3 is CASSPGETQYF. The CDR3 nucleotides read TGTGCCAGCAGTCCAGGGGAGACCCAGTACTTC. Complete variable domain (other parts from reference TRBV18 and TRBJ2-5): NAGVMQNPRHLVRRRGQEARLRCSPMKGHSHVYWYRQLPEEGLKFMVYLQKENIIDESGMPKERFSAEFPKEGPSILRIQQVVRGDSAAYFCASSPGETQYFGPGTRLLVL.

This clonotype has just a few counts. The chain couples TRBV11-1 to TRBJ2-7; D might be TRBD1 (5 bases). V was clipped by 2 bases and J by 1 base, with 12 bases between them. From germline, CDR1 is SGHAT and CDR2 FQDESV (reference sequence). The CDR3 loop spans 15 amino acids. The CDR3 coding sequence is TGTGCCAGCAGCTTATATGGGGCCTTATCCTACGAGCAGTACTTC. It codes for CASSLYGALSYEQYF.

The sample holds a few counts of this clonotype. The chain recombines TRBV29-1 with TRBJ1-2, with 12 bases fitting TRBD1. The CDR3 extends over 13 amino acids. Germline CDR1 SQVTM, CDR2 ANQGSEA. J lost 3 bases, V lost 6 bases, and 2 bases had no gene match. CDR3 bases: TGCAGCGTCGGGACAGGGGGCGACTATGGCTACACCTTC. It translates to CSVGTGGDYGYTF.

This clonotype appeared many times. This sequence joins TRBV12-3 or TRBV12-4 and TRBJ1-5, with a tentative D call TRBD1 (5 bases). The ends were cut back, 1 base at V and 6 bases at J, with 10 bases in the middle. This CDR3 has 14 amino acids. The CDR3 nucleotides are TGTGCCAGCAGTTTAGGTGGGGGAGGTCAGCCCCAGCATTTT. Residues: CASSLGGGGQPQHF.

The sample holds a few counts of this clonotype. The chain links TRBV12-3 or TRBV12-4 to TRBJ2-1, with D tentatively TRBD1 or TRBD2 (5 bases each). CDR3 length: 15 residues. Trimming cost V 0 bases and J 7 bases, with 13 bases left between them. The CDR3 DNA is TGTGCCAGCAGTTTAGCTGGGGGAGTGTGGAATGAGCAGTTCTTC. It is translated as CASSLAGGVWNEQFF.

CDR3 DNA: TGTGCCAGCAGCCCCTTCACTAGCGGGATCTACAATGAGCAGTTCTTC. It codes for CASSPFTSGIYNEQFF. The chain combines TRBV11-2 with TRBJ2-1, with TRBD2 identical over 10 bases. Unmatched junction bases numbered 7, after V lost 5 bases and J lost 3 bases. Germline loops: CDR1 SGHAT, CDR2 FQNNGV. CDR3 size: 16 residues.

This clonotype was picked up a small number of times. The rearrangement uses TRBV7-9 and TRBJ2-2; weak D call: TRBD2 (6 bases). V was clipped by 7 bases and J by 6 bases, with 6 bases between them. CDR1 and CDR2 from the germline V gene are SEHNR and FQNEAQ (reference sequence). The CDR3 is 11 residues long. The CDR3: CASTGAGELFF. The CDR3 coding sequence is TGTGCCAGCACGGGGGCCGGGGAGCTGTTTTTT.

This clonotype showed up just a few times. The CDR3: CASSMSLNTEAFF. The CDR3 nucleotides are TGTGCCAGTAGTATGTCGTTGAACACTGAAGCTTTCTTT. V and J are TRBV19 and TRBJ1-1; D is unresolved. The CDR3 extends over 13 amino acids. CDR1 is LNHDA, CDR2 SQIVND, per germline (reference sequence). Deletions cut 3 bases from V and 0 bases from J, with 5 bases between.

This chain joins TRBV5-1 and TRBJ2-2; the D call may be TRBD1 or TRBD2 (6 bases each). CDR1 is SGHRS, CDR2 YFSETQ, per germline. The V gene lost 0 bases and the J gene lost 5 bases, with 17 bases spanning the gap. The CDR3 is 17 amino acids. The CDR3 sequence is CASSLVRGPIGTGELFF. CDR3 bases: TGCGCCAGCAGCTTGGTCCGGGGGCCTATAGGGACCGGGGAGCTGTTTTTT.